These 14 T cell receptor beta chains were all obtained from the same sample, sequenced in a study of identical twins. TCRdb processed the 5' RACE reads anew with MiXCR; each CDR3 protein has one entry. The table lists 1.5 million to 2 million distinct CDR3 sequences, roughly a third of them singletons, with 0.27% in the top ten. Specimen: cord blood. These receptors were taken from a newborn girl in good health.

This clonotype turned up a few times. The V gene is TRBV4-2, the J gene TRBJ2-5, with a possible D match to TRBD2 (6 bases). Germline V gene lookup returns CDR1 LGHNA and CDR2 YNFKEQ. The CDR3 extends over 16 amino acids. Trimming stripped 3 bases from V and 1 base from J, with 15 bases between. CDR3 in amino acids: CASSQVHSGLQETQYF. DNA of the CDR3: TGTGCCAGCAGCCAGGTTCATAGCGGACTCCAAGAGACCCAGTACTTC.

The chain couples TRBV6-1 to TRBJ2-1, with D perhaps TRBD2 (5 bases). Germline assignment: CDR1 MNHNS and CDR2 SASEGT. Trimming pared 0 bases from V and 2 bases from J, leaving 8 bases between. This CDR3 has 15 residues. This chain's CDR3 is CASSEAHGAYNEQFF. CDR3 nucleotide sequence: TGTGCCAGCAGTGAAGCGCACGGGGCCTACAATGAGCAGTTCTTC.

This clonotype was seen a few times. The genes are TRBV24-1 and TRBJ2-7; possible D gene TRBD1, 5 bases. The V end was cut by 4 bases, the J end by 4 bases, with 13 bases between. Germline CDR1 reads KGHDR; CDR2 reads SFDVKD. This CDR3 spans 14 amino acids. CDR3 sequence reads: CATSDGRVGYEQYF. The CDR3, as DNA: TGTGCCACCAGTGACGGCAGGGTGGGATACGAGCAGTACTTC.

This clonotype was detected many times. This chain links TRBV7-2 with TRBJ2-7, with TRBD2 identical over 9 bases. The V and J ends lost 7 bases and 5 bases, in that order; junction bases with no gene match: 9. Germline assignment: CDR1 SGHTA and CDR2 FQGNSA. The CDR3 spans 14 residues. Here the CDR3 reads CASIDNPSGNEQYF. The CDR3 DNA reads TGTGCCAGCATCGATAACCCTAGCGGGAACGAGCAGTACTTC.

This clonotype was counted between two and nine times. The chain joins TRBV6-5 to TRBJ2-1; D may be TRBD2 (6 bases). From germline, CDR1 is MNHEY and CDR2 SVGAGI. Trimming took 6 bases from V and 3 from J, leaving 15 bases between them. This CDR3 has 15 residues. The CDR3 DNA reads as TGTGCCAGCAGACGGGACTCCCTTAACTACAATGAGCAGTTCTTC. It codes for CASRRDSLNYNEQFF.

The genes are TRBV12-3 or TRBV12-4 and TRBJ2-7; 7 bases map to TRBD1. There are 14 residues in the CDR3. After removal of 3 bases from V and 5 bases from J, the junction contained 7 bases not matched to a gene. Here the CDR3 reads CASSFIDREHEQYF. The CDR3 DNA is TGTGCCAGCAGTTTTATCGACAGGGAGCACGAGCAGTACTTC.

This clonotype was seen a few times. It may be a read error: a sequence one base away is much more abundant. This rearrangement joins TRBV19 to TRBJ2-7; D might be TRBD1 (6 bases). Germline V lookup: CDR1 LNHDA, CDR2 SQIVND (reference sequence). Trimming removed 9 bases from V and 2 bases from J, with 8 bases in between. The CDR3 runs to 11 residues. DNA of the CDR3: TGTGCCAGAGGGACAACCTACGAGCAGTACTTC. As protein: CARGTTYEQYF. The whole variable domain, filled in from reference TRBV19 and TRBJ2-7, reads DGGITQSPKYLFRKEGQNVTLSCEQNLNHDAMYWYRQDPGQGLRLIYYSQIVNDFQKGDIAEGYSVSREKKESFPLTVTSAQKNPTAFYLCARGTTYEQYFGPGTRLTVT.

V and J are TRBV20-1 and TRBJ2-1; possibly TRBD1 for D (6 bases). The J call may be incorrect, as the DNA end agrees better with TRBJ2-7. The CDR3 covers 14 residues. Per the germline V gene, CDR1 is DFQATT and CDR2 is SNEGSKA (reference sequence). CDR3 sequence reads: CSARARGSYNEQYF. The CDR3, as DNA: TGCAGTGCTAGAGCGAGGGGGTCCTACAATGAGCAGTACTTC.

This clonotype was seen repeatedly, ten times or more. The chain employs TRBV12-3 or TRBV12-4 and TRBJ1-2, with no clear D. This CDR3 has 15 residues. The V and J ends lost 2 bases and 0 bases respectively, with 10 bases between them. The chain's CDR3 is CASSLSHNPNYGYTF. The DNA for the CDR3 is TGTGCCAGCAGTTTAAGTCACAACCCTAACTATGGCTACACCTTC.

The rearrangement uses TRBV9 and TRBJ2-4; the D gene is possibly TRBD1 (5 bases). The germline V and J ends were trimmed by 0 bases and 10 bases, with 11 bases remaining between them. There are 13 residues in the CDR3. Germline lookup yields CDR1 SGDLS and CDR2 YYNGEE. The chain's CDR3 is CASSVGTGRIQYF. CDR3 nucleotide sequence: TGTGCCAGCAGCGTAGGTACAGGCAGGATTCAGTACTTC.

The CDR3 loop reads CASSVELAGGTEQFF. In DNA form, the CDR3 reads TGTGCCAGCAGTGTTGAACTAGCGGGAGGGACCGAGCAGTTCTTC. The chain recombines TRBV6-4 with TRBJ2-1; 13 bases agree with TRBD2. Trimming at V came to 4 bases and at J to 10 bases, leaving 7 bases not matched to a gene. Looked up from germline, CDR1 is MRHNA and CDR2 is SNTAGT. The CDR3 length is 15 residues.

In the case of this clonotype: A junction end diverges from the germline sequence, so it may reflect a read error. The chain has TRBV4-1 and TRBJ2-7; D is unclear. The V gene's germline CDR1 is MGHRA and CDR2 YSYEKL. The CDR3 consists of 16 residues. In nucleotides, the CDR3 is TGCACCAGCAGCCAAGGATTAAGCCAGCGCGCCTACGAGCAGTACTTC. It codes for CTSSQGLSQRAYEQYF.

The genes are TRBV4-1 and TRBJ2-3, with D perhaps given as TRBD1 or TRBD2 (5 bases each). This CDR3 has 16 residues. V lost 1 base to trimming and J lost 0 bases, with 11 bases between them. Germline V gene sequence: CDR1 MGHRA, CDR2 YSYEKL. The CDR3: CASSQGDGGSTDTQYF. The CDR3 nucleotides are TGCGCCAGCAGCCAAGGCGATGGGGGTAGCACAGATACGCAGTATTTT.

The chain uses TRBV27 and TRBJ2-1, with D unclear. The CDR3 has 16 residues. Germline loops: CDR1 MNHEY, CDR2 SMNVEV (reference sequence). The germline V and J ends were trimmed by 0 bases and 4 bases, with 13 bases remaining between them. CDR3 protein: CASSLSAATLYNEQFF. In DNA form, the CDR3 reads TGTGCCAGCAGTTTATCGGCCGCGACGCTATACAATGAGCAGTTCTTC.